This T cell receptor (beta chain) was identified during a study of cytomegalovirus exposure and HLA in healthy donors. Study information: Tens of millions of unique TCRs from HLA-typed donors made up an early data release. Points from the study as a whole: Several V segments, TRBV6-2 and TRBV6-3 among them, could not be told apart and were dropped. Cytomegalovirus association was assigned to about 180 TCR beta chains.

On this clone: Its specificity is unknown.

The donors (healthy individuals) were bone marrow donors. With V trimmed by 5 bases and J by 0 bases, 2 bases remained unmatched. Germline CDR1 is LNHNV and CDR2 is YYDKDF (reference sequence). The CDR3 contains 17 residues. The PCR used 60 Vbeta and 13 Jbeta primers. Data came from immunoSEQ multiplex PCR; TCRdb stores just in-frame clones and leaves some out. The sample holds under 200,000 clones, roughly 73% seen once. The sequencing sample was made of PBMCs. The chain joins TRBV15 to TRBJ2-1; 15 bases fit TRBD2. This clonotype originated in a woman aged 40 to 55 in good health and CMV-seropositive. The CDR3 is CATSGLAGGPSYNEQFF. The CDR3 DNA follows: TGTGCCACCAGCGGACTAGCGGGAGGGCCCTCCTACAATGAGCAGTTCTTC. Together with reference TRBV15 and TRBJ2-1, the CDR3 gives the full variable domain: DAMVIQNPRYQVTQFGKPVTLSCSQTLNHNVMYWYQQKSSQAPKLLFHYYDKDFNNEADTPDNFQSRRPNTSFCFLDIRSPGLGDTAMYLCATSGLAGGPSYNEQFFGPGTRLTVL.